A selection of T cell receptor beta chains follows, all from one sample in a study of blood T cell repertoires in COVID-19. Assay used: immunoSEQ multiplex PCR; TCRdb lists only in-frame clones, some missing. The sample lists roughly 200,000 clones, over 70% occurring once. The specimen sequenced was peripheral blood. These receptors were obtained from a woman of 80 years or more with acute or convalescent COVID-19. CDR3s include the opening cysteine and the closing phenylalanine or tryptophan. Each record gives: clone size, J gene, V gene, D gene, CDR3 protein, CDR3 DNA. The D gene is left open where the match is weak. The size of a clone is reported for some rows only, either as once, few or many, or as a class for expanded clones.

size: .; J: TRBJ2-5; V: TRBV5-1; D: .; CDR3: CASSLSGGAPETQYF; DNA: TGCGCCAGCAGCCTGAGTGGGGGGGCCCCGGAGACCCAGTACTTC
size: .; J: TRBJ1-2; V: TRBV7-9; D: TRBD1; CDR3: CASSGSGTGHGYTF; DNA: TGTGCCAGCAGCGGCTCCGGGACAGGGCATGGCTACACCTTC
size: .; J: TRBJ1-1; V: TRBV6-6; D: .; CDR3: CASKRVVSSTEAFF; DNA: TGTGCCAGCAAACGGGTTGTAAGTTCCACTGAAGCTTTCTTT
size: .; J: TRBJ2-1; V: TRBV18; D: TRBD2; CDR3: CASSPDSGSFYNEQFF; DNA: TGTGCCAGCTCACCCGATAGCGGGAGTTTCTACAATGAGCAGTTCTTC
size: .; J: TRBJ2-7; V: TRBV2; D: .; CDR3: CASSTPGYEQYF; DNA: TGTGCCAGCTCAACTCCAGGCTACGAGCAGTACTTC
size: .; J: TRBJ1-5; V: TRBV19; D: .; CDR3: CASSIGARSNQPQHF; DNA: TGTGCCAGTAGTATTGGGGCGCGTAGCAATCAGCCCCAGCATTTT
size: once; J: TRBJ2-3; V: TRBV7-6; D: .; CDR3: CASSLVEGAVTQYF; DNA: TGTGCCAGCAGCTTAGTGGAGGGGGCTGTAACGCAGTATTTT
size: .; J: TRBJ2-2; V: TRBV4-1; D: TRBD1; CDR3: CASSQDTGQGMTGELFF; DNA: TGCGCCAGCAGCCAAGATACCGGACAGGGCATGACCGGGGAGCTGTTTTTT
size: .; J: TRBJ2-7; V: TRBV3-1/TRBV3-2; D: .; CDR3: CASRALSSYEQYF; DNA: TGTGCCAGCAGAGCTTTGAGCTCCTACGAGCAGTACTTC
size: .; J: TRBJ1-2; V: TRBV19; D: .; CDR3: CASSIQGNYGYTF; DNA: TGTGCCAGTAGTATCCAGGGAAACTATGGCTACACCTTC
size: .; J: TRBJ1-5; V: TRBV7-9; D: .; CDR3: CASSLDFNQPQHF; DNA: TGTGCCAGCAGCTTGGACTTCAATCAGCCCCAGCATTTT
size: .; J: TRBJ2-7; V: TRBV6-5; D: TRBD2; CDR3: CASSITSGRSEQYF; DNA: TGTGCCAGCAGTATAACTAGCGGGAGGTCCGAGCAGTACTTC
size: few; J: TRBJ1-2; V: TRBV19; D: .; CDR3: CASSITRGRSANYGYTF; DNA: TGTGCCAGTAGTATAACCAGGGGACGGTCTGCTAACTATGGCTACACCTTC
size: .; J: TRBJ2-5; V: TRBV30; D: .; CDR3: CAWSVFTQQETQYF; DNA: TGTGCCTGGAGTGTCTTCACTCAACAAGAGACCCAGTACTTC
size: .; J: TRBJ1-5; V: TRBV6-2/TRBV6-3; D: TRBD1; CDR3: CASSYGQGLDQPQHF; DNA: TGTGCCAGCAGTTATGGACAGGGTCTCGATCAGCCCCAGCATTTT
size: few; J: TRBJ1-4; V: TRBV5-1; D: TRBD1; CDR3: CASRQGQLNEKLFF; DNA: TGCGCCAGCAGACAGGGACAGTTAAATGAAAAACTGTTTTTT
size: few; J: TRBJ1-5; V: TRBV21-1; D: .; CDR3: CASNREGQGTHGGNQPQHF; DNA: TGTGCCAGCAACCGGGAGGGACAGGGGACTCATGGGGGCAATCAGCCCCAGCATTTT
size: .; J: TRBJ2-1; V: TRBV11-3; D: .; CDR3: CASSSTLGALFF; DNA: TGTGCCAGCAGCTCTACGCTTGGGGCGCTGTTCTTC
size: .; J: TRBJ2-7; V: TRBV5-1; D: TRBD2; CDR3: CASRSQGGVDEQYF; DNA: TGCGCCAGCCGATCCCAGGGAGGGGTGGACGAGCAGTACTTC
size: once; J: TRBJ1-6; V: TRBV3-1/TRBV3-2; D: .; CDR3: CASSHGQLNSPLHF; DNA: TGTGCCAGCAGCCACGGACAGTTGAATTCACCCCTCCACTTT